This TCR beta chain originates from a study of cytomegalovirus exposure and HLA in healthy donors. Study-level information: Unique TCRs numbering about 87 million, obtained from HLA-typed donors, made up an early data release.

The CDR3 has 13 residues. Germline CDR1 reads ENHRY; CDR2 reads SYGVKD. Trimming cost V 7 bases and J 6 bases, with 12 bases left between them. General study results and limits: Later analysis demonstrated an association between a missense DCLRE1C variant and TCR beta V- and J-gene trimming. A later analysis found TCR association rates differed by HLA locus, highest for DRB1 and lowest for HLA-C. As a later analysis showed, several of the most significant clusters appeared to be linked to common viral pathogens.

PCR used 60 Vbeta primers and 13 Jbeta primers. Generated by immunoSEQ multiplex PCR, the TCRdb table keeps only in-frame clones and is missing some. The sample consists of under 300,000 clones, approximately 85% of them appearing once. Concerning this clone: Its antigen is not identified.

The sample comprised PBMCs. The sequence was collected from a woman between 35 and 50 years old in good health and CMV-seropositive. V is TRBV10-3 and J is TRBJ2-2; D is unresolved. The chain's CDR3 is CAIKLTNSGELFF. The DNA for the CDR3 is TGTGCCATCAAACTAACCAATTCCGGGGAGCTGTTTTTT.